This entry concerns a single TCR beta chain. This clonotype was seen more than once but under ten times. The antigen it binds to is not known. No base qualities exist here, and no much larger clone lies one base off it. A patient counted as having stable Graves' hyperthyroidism if no progression to ophthalmopathy occurred over 18 months of follow-up. Hyperthyroidism patients were newly diagnosed, with disease duration under 2 months, and aged 18 to 65 years. Any patient with an uncontrolled infection, another autoimmune disease, pregnancy or lactation was excluded. Diagnoses were based on clinical symptoms, serum thyroxine and TRAb, thyroid ultrasound and orbital computed tomography. PBMCs were separated from under 11 ml of fresh peripheral blood using Ficoll-Paque density gradient centrifugation. Trizol reagent was used to extract total RNA, and RNA quality was then checked on an Agilent 2100 Bioanalyzer.

The CDR3 numbers 15 residues from cysteine through phenylalanine. Of the read, only the CDR3 DNA is kept; its 45 bases are in frame from base 1. From a lookup of the germline V gene (reference sequence), CDR1 and CDR2 are MNHEY and SMNVEV. Germline trimming amounts to 5 bases on V and 8 bases on J, with 12 as the count of junction bases outside the gene matches. This sample is drawn from a study of T cells in Graves' hyperthyroidism and ophthalmopathy (dated by TCRdb to about 2019). Describing the broader study: Peripheral blood was sampled at the time of initial diagnosis, prior to any treatment. In about 6 Graves' hyperthyroidism patients, the study also compared T-cell repertoires from thyroid tissue with T-cell repertoires from blood. The paper reports TCR Vbeta CDR3 sequencing of more than 120 peripheral blood samples: 43 ophthalmopathy, under 80 hyperthyroidism and around 17 progressor patients. Following sampling, methimazole starting at 30 mg daily was given to hyperthyroidism patients, and high-dose intravenous methylprednisolone was given to ophthalmopathy patients. For training and testing, the 100 or so patients in the discovery cohort were randomly divided in a 7:3 ratio. An independent validation cohort of about 20 hyperthyroidism patients and about 15 patients who later progressed to ophthalmopathy tested prospective prediction of ophthalmopathy. To identify TCR V-J signatures that set the groups apart, the researchers used a discovery cohort of about a hundred patients, made up of 40 to 45 with Graves' ophthalmopathy and approximately 57 with stable Graves' hyperthyroidism.

The TCR beta CDR3 regions were amplified from the RNA transcripts. The first round of RT-PCR for the TCR CDR3 was performed with the HTBI primer set and the Qiagen OneStep RT-PCR kit. Libraries were constructed in a second round of multiplex PCR, after which size selection and purification were performed. Paired-end sequencing of the libraries was performed with 100 bp reads on an Illumina HiSeq2000. As for the original processing: SOAPnuke was used to process the raw data, throwing out any read that contained adapters or uncalled bases, had a mean Phred below 15, or lacked an exact constant-primer or identifier match. COPE v1.2.5 was used to merge high-quality paired reads, and clonotypes were defined as unique nucleotide sequences. Clonotypes were aligned to IMGT TRBV, TRBD and TRBJ reference segments using MiTCR v1.1. The analysis included only V-J combinations with a frequency above 0.0001, which together covered 99.2% of the repertoires. The TCS score was defined as the ratio of F50 (clonal expansion) to E x V (chaos), calculated using BLOSUM62-based TCRdist between CDR3 peptides within each V-J. Welch's t-statistics and random forest reduced around 510 V-J features to around 14, which were used in a naive Bayes classifier (R e1071). The public reads were reanalyzed by TCRdb: fastp trimming at Q25, MiXCR alignment, in-frame beta chains only. Every distinct CDR3 protein forms one entry, paired with its most common genes and DNA. The V and J calls were not made by the authors but by TCRdb's processing. The sample profile shows more than 450,000 distinct CDR3 sequences; around 15% of them were found once. Over 11% of the sample is held by the ten biggest clonotypes.

What the authors observed across the whole study: Sample size was not statistically predetermined, and investigators were not blinded to group allocation. A model built on a 13 V-J signature distinguished ophthalmopathy from stable hyperthyroidism, reaching about 89% sensitivity and around 82% specificity in cross-validation and 80%/75% in testing. In validation, the model predicted progression to ophthalmopathy with 55% to 71% sensitivity and approximately 78% specificity, a median of 6.5 months before onset. Most expanded thyroid clonotypes (frequency above 0.001) were also detected in blood, suggesting blood repertoires may reflect thyroid immune responses.

Rearrangement joined TRBV27 to TRBJ2-1, with 7 junctional bases fitting TRBD2. This TCR was sampled from a middle-aged woman with Graves' hyperthyroidism. Sequencing input: blood. For the CDR3, the sequence is CASSLPFGRPDEQFF. In nucleotide form, the sequence is TGTGCCAGCAGTCTACCCTTCGGGAGGCCGGATGAGCAGTTCTTC.